This T cell receptor beta chain was sequenced for a study of T cells in Graves' hyperthyroidism and ophthalmopathy. TCR beta CDR3 regions were amplified from RNA. The HTBI primer set served for first-round RT-PCR of the TCR CDR3. In TCRdb, the multiplex PCR reads were re-called with MiXCR into one record per CDR3 protein. The sample lists some 370,000 distinct CDR3 sequences, about 17% occurring once. There are many counts of this clonotype. The sequenced sample consisted of blood. This clonotype originated in a woman aged 25-40 years with Graves' hyperthyroidism that later progressed to Graves' ophthalmopathy.

CDR3 bases: TGTGCCAGCAGTTTAAATCGGGGGGGGAACACTGAAGCTTTCTTT. Its protein is CASSLNRGGNTEAFF. This chain uses TRBV12-3 or TRBV12-4 with TRBJ1-1, with D possibly being TRBD1 (5 bases). The CDR3 is 15 amino acids. V was cut by 2 bases and J by 1 base, with 11 bases left in between.